This is a list of T cell receptor beta chains from one sample in a study of T cell changes during pregnancy in multiple sclerosis. The table came from immunoSEQ multiplex PCR; TCRdb's copy has only in-frame clones and leaves some out. The repertoire holds 40,000 to 55,000 clones, with 90% to 95% as singletons. The specimen was CD8+ T cells from peripheral blood mononuclear cells, collected in the first trimester of pregnancy. Every receptor here comes from a female donor with multiple sclerosis, enrolled in a pregnancy study. The CDR3 runs from the conserved cysteine through the conserved F or W. The order of the fields is V gene, J gene, clone size, D gene, CDR3 DNA, CDR3 protein. A D gene is named only where the DNA matches it firmly. Rows give clone size only sometimes, using once, few, many, or a class for an expanded clone.

TRBV5-8	TRBJ2-5	.	.	TGTGCCAGCAGCTTCCTTGGGGGGGGCGGCGAGACCCAGTACTTC	CASSFLGGGGETQYF
TRBV28	TRBJ2-3	.	.	TGTGCCAGCAGCCTCGGAGGGGTTGCAGATACGCAGTATTTT	CASSLGGVADTQYF
TRBV7-8	TRBJ2-5	.	.	TGTGCCAGCACCCGATTCAGGGAAGAGACCCAGTACTTC	CASTRFREETQYF
TRBV4-2	TRBJ2-2	.	TRBD2	TGTGCCAGCAGCCTCCTTGGACTAGAAAACACCGGGGAGCTGTTTTTT	CASSLLGLENTGELFF
TRBV5-1	TRBJ1-2	.	TRBD1	TGCGCCAGCAGCTATGGGACAGATGGCTACACCTTC	CASSYGTDGYTF
TRBV5-1	TRBJ2-7	.	TRBD1	TGCGCCAGCAGCTACGGACAGGGGTACTCCTACGAGCAGTACTTC	CASSYGQGYSYEQYF
TRBV4-2	TRBJ1-1	.	.	TGTGCCAGCAGCCAAGAAGGTAGAGGGACTGAAGCTTTCTTT	CASSQEGRGTEAFF
TRBV28	TRBJ2-2	.	TRBD2	TGTGCCAGCAGTTTATTCCTCGGGTGGCGGGAGGACACCGGGGAGCTGTTTTTT	CASSLFLGWREDTGELFF
TRBV13	TRBJ1-4	once	.	TGTGCCAGCAGCAAGCGGGACGGCCGTAGGGTGTTTTTT	CASSKRDGRRVFF
TRBV9	TRBJ2-7	.	.	TGTGCCAGCAGCGTAGGATCAGGGACTTCCTACGAGCAGTACTTC	CASSVGSGTSYEQYF
TRBV27	TRBJ2-3	.	TRBD2	TGTGCCAGTACCCTTAGCGGGAGTAGTACAGATACGCAGTATTTT	CASTLSGSSTDTQYF
TRBV9	TRBJ2-1	.	TRBD2	TGTGCCAGTGCCGGGAGGGGGAGTGAGCAGTTCTTC	CASAGRGSEQFF
TRBV4-3	TRBJ2-7	.	.	TGCGCCAGCAGCCCGGCGGGTTCTGGGGAGCAGTACTTC	CASSPAGSGEQYF
TRBV19	TRBJ1-2	once	.	TGTGCCAGTAGCCCCGGGTCCCTACGCTACTATGGCTACACCTTC	CASSPGSLRYYGYTF
TRBV7-9	TRBJ2-5	.	.	TGTGCCAGCAGCTTAGCTCTAGAAAAGTACTTC	CASSLALEKYF
TRBV27	TRBJ2-5	.	.	TGTGCCAGTGTTGGGGGCGTAGAGACCCAGTACTTC	CASVGGVETQYF
TRBV18	TRBJ2-5	once	TRBD1	TGTGCCAGCTCACCAAGTAGTGAGACAGGGCCGCTAAGGCAAGAGACCCAGTACTTC	CASSPSSETGPLRQETQYF